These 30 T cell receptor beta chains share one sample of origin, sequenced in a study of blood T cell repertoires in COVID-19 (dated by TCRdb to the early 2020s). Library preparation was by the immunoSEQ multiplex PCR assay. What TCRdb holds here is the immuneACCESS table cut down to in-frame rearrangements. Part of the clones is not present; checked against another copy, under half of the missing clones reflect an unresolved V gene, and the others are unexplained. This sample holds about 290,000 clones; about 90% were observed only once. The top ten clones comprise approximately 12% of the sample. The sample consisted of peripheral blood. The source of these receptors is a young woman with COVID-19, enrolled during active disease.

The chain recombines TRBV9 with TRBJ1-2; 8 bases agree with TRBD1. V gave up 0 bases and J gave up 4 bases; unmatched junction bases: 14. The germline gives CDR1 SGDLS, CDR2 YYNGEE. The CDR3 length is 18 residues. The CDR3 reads CASSVGSTGATYPYGYTF. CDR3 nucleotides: TGTGCCAGCAGCGTAGGCTCGACAGGGGCCACTTATCCCTATGGCTACACCTTC. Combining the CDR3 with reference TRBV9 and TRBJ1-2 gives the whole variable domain DSGVTQTPKHLITATGQRVTLRCSPRSGDLSVYWYQQSLDQGLQFLIQYYNGEERAKGNILERFSAQQFPDLHSELNLSSLELGDSALYFCASSVGSTGATYPYGYTFGSGTRLTVV.

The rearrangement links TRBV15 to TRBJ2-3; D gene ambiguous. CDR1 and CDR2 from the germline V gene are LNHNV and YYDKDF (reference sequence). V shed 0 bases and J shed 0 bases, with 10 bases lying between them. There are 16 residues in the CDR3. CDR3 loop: CATSREGTRSTDTQYF. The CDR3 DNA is TGTGCCACCAGCAGAGAGGGCACCAGGAGCACAGATACGCAGTATTTT.

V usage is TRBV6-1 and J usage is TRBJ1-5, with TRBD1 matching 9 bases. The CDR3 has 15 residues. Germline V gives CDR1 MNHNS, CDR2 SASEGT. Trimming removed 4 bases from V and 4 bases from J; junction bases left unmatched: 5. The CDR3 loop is CASSGAGTGNQPQHF. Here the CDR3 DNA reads TGTGCCAGCAGTGGAGCAGGGACAGGGAATCAGCCCCAGCATTTT.

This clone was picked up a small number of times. The CDR3 nucleotides read TGCGCCAGCAGCTTTCAGGGGGCGTTGGGCACTGAAGCTTTCTTT. Translated: CASSFQGALGTEAFF. The rearrangement links TRBV5-1 to TRBJ1-1; 8 positions match TRBD1. There are 15 residues in the CDR3. CDR1 SGHRS and CDR2 YFSETQ come from the germline V gene. The V and J ends lost 2 bases and 4 bases, in that order; junction bases with no gene match: 7.

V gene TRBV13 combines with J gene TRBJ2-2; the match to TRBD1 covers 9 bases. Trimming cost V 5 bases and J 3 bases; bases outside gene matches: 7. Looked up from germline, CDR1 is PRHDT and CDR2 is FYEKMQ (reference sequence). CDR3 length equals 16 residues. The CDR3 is CASSPLGQGYTGELFF. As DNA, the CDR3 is TGTGCCAGCAGCCCTCTGGGACAGGGATACACCGGGGAGCTGTTTTTT.

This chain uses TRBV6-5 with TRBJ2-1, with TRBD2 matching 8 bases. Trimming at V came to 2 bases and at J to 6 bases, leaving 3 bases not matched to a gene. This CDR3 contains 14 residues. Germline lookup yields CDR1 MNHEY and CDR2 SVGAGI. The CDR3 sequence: CASSYLTSANEQFF. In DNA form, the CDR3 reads TGTGCCAGCAGTTACCTGACTAGCGCCAATGAGCAGTTCTTC.

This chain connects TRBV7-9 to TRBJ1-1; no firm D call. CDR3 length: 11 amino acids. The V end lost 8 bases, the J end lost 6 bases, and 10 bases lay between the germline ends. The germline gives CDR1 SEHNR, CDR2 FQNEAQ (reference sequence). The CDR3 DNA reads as TGTGCCAGCCGCGCTGACTCTGAAGCTTTCTTT. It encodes CASRADSEAFF.

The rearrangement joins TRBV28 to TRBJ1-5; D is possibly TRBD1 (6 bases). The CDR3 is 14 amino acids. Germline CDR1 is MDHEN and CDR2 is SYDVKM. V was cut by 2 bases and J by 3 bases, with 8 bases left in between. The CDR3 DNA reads TGTGCCAGCAGTTTAGGACAGCTCAATCAGCCCCAGCATTTT. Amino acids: CASSLGQLNQPQHF.

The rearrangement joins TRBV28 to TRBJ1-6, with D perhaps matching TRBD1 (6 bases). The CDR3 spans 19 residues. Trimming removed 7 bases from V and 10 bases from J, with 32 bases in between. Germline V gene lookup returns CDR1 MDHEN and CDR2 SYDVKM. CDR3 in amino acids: CASTRGGAGGVYWNSPLHF. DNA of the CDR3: TGTGCCAGCACTAGGGGGGGGGCCGGAGGAGTCTATTGGAACTCACCCCTCCACTTT.

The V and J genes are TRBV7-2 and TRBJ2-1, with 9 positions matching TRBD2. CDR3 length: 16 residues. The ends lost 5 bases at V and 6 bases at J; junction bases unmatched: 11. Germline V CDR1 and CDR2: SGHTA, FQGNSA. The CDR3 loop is CASSPLAGGPSNEQFF. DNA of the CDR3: TGTGCCAGCAGCCCATTGGCGGGGGGGCCCTCCAATGAGCAGTTCTTC.

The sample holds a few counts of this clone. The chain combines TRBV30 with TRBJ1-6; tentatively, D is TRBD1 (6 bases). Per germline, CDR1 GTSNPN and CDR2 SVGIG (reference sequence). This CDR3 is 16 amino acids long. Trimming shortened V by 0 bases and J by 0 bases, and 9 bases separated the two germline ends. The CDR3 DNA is TGTGCCTGGAGTGTGGGACATAGCTCCTATAATTCACCCCTCCACTTT. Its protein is CAWSVGHSSYNSPLHF.

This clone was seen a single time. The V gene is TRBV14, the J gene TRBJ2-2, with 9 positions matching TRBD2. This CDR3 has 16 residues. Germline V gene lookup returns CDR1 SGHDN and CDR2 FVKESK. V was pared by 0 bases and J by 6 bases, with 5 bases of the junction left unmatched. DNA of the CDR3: TGTGCCAGCAGCCAAGATACGGGACTAGCTTCCGGGGAGCTGTTTTTT. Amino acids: CASSQDTGLASGELFF.

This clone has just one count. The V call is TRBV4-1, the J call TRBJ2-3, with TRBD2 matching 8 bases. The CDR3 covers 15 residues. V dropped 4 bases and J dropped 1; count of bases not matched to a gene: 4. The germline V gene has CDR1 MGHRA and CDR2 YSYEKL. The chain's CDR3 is CASSRGGLGTDTQYF. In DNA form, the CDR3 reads TGCGCCAGCAGCCGGGGGGGACTAGGCACAGATACGCAGTATTTT.

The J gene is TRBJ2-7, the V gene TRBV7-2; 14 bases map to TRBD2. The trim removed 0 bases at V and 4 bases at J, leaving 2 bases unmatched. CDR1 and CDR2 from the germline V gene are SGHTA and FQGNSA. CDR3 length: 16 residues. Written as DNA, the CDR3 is TGTGCCAGCAGCTTAGCGGGGACTAGCGGGGGTTACGAGCAGTACTTC. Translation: CASSLAGTSGGYEQYF.

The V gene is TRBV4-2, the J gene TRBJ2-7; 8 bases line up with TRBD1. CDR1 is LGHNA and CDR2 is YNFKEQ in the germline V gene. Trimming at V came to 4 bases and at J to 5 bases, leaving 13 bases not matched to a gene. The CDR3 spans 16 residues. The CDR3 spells CASSPGLRQGYDEQYF. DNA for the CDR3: TGTGCCAGCAGCCCAGGGTTAAGACAGGGGTACGACGAGCAGTACTTC.

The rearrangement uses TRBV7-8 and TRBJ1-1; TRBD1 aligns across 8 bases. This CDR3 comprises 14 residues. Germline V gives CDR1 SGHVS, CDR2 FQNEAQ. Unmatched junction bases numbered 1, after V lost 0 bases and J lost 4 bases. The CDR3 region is CASSLATGGTEAFF. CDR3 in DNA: TGTGCCAGCAGCTTAGCTACAGGGGGCACTGAAGCTTTCTTT.

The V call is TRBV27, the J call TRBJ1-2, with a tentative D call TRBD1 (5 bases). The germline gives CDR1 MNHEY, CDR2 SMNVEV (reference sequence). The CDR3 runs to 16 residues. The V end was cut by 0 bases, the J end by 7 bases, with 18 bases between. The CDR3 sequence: CASSLSGGDFHLGYTF. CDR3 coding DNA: TGTGCCAGCAGTTTATCTGGTGGGGACTTTCACCTTGGCTACACCTTC.

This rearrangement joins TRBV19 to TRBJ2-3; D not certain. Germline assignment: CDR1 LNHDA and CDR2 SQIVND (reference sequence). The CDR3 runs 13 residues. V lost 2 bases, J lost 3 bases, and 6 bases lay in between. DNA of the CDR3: TGTGCCAGTAGTATACCGGGTACAGATACGCAGTATTTT. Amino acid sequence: CASSIPGTDTQYF.

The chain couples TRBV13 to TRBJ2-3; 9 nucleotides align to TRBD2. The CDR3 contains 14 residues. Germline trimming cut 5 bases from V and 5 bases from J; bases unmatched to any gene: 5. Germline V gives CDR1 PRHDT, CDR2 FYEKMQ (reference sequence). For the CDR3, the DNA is TGTGCCAGCAGCGTTAGCGGGGGAGGAGATACGCAGTATTTT. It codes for CASSVSGGGDTQYF.

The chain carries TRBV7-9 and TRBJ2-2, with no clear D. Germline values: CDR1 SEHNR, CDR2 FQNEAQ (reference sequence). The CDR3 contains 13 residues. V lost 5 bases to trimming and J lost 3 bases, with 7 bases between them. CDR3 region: CASSPPHTGELFF. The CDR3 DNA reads TGTGCCAGCAGCCCTCCTCACACCGGGGAGCTGTTTTTT.

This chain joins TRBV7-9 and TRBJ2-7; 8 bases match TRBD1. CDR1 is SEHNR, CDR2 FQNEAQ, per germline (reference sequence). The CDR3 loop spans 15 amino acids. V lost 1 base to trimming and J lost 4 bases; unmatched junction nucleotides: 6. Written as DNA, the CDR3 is TGTGCCAGCAGCTTAGGTGGCAGGGGGCAATACGAGCAGTACTTC. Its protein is CASSLGGRGQYEQYF.

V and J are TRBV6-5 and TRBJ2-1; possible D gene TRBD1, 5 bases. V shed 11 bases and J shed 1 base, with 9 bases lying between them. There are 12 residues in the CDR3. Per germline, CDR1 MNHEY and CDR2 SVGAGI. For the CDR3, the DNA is TGTGCCGCAGGGTTTTCCTACAATGAGCAGTTCTTC. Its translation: CAAGFSYNEQFF.

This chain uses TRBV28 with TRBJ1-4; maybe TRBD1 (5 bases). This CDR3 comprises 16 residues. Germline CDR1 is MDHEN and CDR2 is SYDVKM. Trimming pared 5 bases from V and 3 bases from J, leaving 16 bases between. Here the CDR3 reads CASSPIGAASNEKLFF. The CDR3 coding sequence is TGTGCCAGCAGTCCTATTGGGGCAGCGTCTAATGAAAAACTGTTTTTT.

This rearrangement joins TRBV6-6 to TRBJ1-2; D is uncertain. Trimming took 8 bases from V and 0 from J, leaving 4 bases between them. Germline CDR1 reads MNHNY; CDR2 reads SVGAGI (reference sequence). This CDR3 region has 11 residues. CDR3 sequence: CASASNYGYTF. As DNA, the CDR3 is TGTGCCAGCGCGTCTAACTATGGCTACACCTTC.

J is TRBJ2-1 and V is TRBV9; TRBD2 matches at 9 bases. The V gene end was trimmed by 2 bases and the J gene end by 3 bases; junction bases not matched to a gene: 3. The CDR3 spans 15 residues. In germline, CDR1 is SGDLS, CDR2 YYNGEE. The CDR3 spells CASSVSGGGYNEQFF. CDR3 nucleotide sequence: TGTGCCAGCAGCGTTAGCGGGGGCGGCTACAATGAGCAGTTCTTC.

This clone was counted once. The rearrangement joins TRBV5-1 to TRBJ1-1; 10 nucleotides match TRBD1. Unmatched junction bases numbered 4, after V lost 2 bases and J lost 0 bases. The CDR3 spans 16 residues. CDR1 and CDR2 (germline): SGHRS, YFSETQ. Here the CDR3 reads CASSLGQGVMNTEAFF. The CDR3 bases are TGCGCCAGCAGCTTAGGACAGGGGGTGATGAACACTGAAGCTTTCTTT.

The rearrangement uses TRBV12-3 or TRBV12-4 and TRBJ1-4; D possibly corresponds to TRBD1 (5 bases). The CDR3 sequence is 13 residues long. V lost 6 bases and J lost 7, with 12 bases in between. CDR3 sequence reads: CASRFQGGEKLFF. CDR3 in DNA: TGTGCCAGCAGATTTCAGGGAGGTGAAAAACTGTTTTTT.

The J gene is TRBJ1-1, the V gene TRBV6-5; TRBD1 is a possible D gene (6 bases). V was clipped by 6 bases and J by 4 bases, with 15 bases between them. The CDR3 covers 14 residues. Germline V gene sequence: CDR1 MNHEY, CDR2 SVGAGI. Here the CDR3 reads CASRIQGSATEAFF. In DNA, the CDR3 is TGTGCCAGCAGGATACAGGGATCGGCCACTGAAGCTTTCTTT.

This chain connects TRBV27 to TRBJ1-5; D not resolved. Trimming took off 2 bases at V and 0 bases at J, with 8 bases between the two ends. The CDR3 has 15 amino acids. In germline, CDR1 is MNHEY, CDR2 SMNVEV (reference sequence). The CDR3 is CASSLELYSNQPQHF. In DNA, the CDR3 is TGTGCCAGCAGTTTAGAGCTTTATAGCAATCAGCCCCAGCATTTT.

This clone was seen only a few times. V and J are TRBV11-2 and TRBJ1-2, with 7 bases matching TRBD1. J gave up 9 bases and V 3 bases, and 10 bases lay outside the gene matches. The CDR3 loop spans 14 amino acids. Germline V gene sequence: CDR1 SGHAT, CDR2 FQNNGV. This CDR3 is CASSFNRDSYRYTF. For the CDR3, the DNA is TGTGCCAGCAGCTTCAACCGGGACAGTTATCGCTACACCTTC.